These T cell receptor beta chains were read from a single sample in a study of shared T cell receptors in the human thymus. The assay was immunoSEQ multiplex PCR, and TCRdb's table has in-frame clones only and misses some. The table has over 450,000 clones, 75% to 80% seen once. These data were also filed under a second study, of human thymus T cells.

The specimen sequenced was thymocytes. The receptors stem from a boy under two years old with a congenital heart defect. Each CDR3 is given with its conserved first and last residue. The order of the fields is D gene, V gene, clone size, J gene, CDR3 DNA, CDR3 protein. The D gene is left open where the match is weak. For some rows the clone size is stated as once, few or many, or as a class when expanded; others skip it.

d_call: TRBD2; v_call: TRBV11-3; clone_size: once; j_call: TRBJ2-5; cdr3_nt: TGTGCCAGCAGCCCGAATAGCGGGCAAGAGACCCAGTACTTC; cdr3_aa: CASSPNSGQETQYF
d_call: TRBD1; v_call: TRBV25-1; clone_size: .; j_call: TRBJ2-7; cdr3_nt: TGTGCCAGCAGTGAAGGGTGGGGACAGACCTACGAGCAGTACTTC; cdr3_aa: CASSEGWGQTYEQYF
d_call: TRBD2; v_call: TRBV7-9; clone_size: .; j_call: TRBJ2-7; cdr3_nt: TGTGCCAGCAGCCTGCCGCGGACTAGCGGGCCCTTTATGTACTTC; cdr3_aa: CASSLPRTSGPFMYF
d_call: TRBD1; v_call: TRBV28; clone_size: few; j_call: TRBJ2-7; cdr3_nt: TGTGCCAGCAGCTTACAGGGGCCCCTCGTCGAGCAGTACTTC; cdr3_aa: CASSLQGPLVEQYF
d_call: TRBD1; v_call: TRBV19; clone_size: .; j_call: TRBJ2-5; cdr3_nt: TGTGCCAGTAGTATACCGAACCGGGACAGGGGTCGGGAGACCCAGTACTTC; cdr3_aa: CASSIPNRDRGRETQYF
d_call: TRBD2; v_call: TRBV15; clone_size: .; j_call: TRBJ2-1; cdr3_nt: TGTGCCACCAGCAGAGATCGGACTAGCGGACACAATGAGCAGTTCTTC; cdr3_aa: CATSRDRTSGHNEQFF
d_call: .; v_call: TRBV5-1; clone_size: few; j_call: TRBJ1-5; cdr3_nt: TGCGCCAGCAGCTTGGCAGGGGCGGGCAATCAGCCCCAGCATTTT; cdr3_aa: CASSLAGAGNQPQHF
d_call: TRBD1; v_call: TRBV15; clone_size: .; j_call: TRBJ2-2; cdr3_nt: TGTGCCACCAGCAGAGATATCCGAGACAGGGGCCCTTACACCGGGGAGCTGTTTTTT; cdr3_aa: CATSRDIRDRGPYTGELFF
d_call: .; v_call: TRBV6-6; clone_size: .; j_call: TRBJ2-7; cdr3_nt: TGTGCCAGCAGTTACGGGCTAGCCAGACCCTACGAGCAGTACTTC; cdr3_aa: CASSYGLARPYEQYF
d_call: .; v_call: TRBV2; clone_size: few; j_call: TRBJ2-7; cdr3_nt: TGTGCCAGCAATCGAAGAGGGTATGCCTACGAGCAGTACTTC; cdr3_aa: CASNRRGYAYEQYF
d_call: TRBD2; v_call: TRBV7-8; clone_size: .; j_call: TRBJ2-7; cdr3_nt: TGTGCCAGCAGCGCGTCTGGGACTAGCGGGGCCTACGAGCAGTACTTC; cdr3_aa: CASSASGTSGAYEQYF
d_call: TRBD1; v_call: TRBV27; clone_size: .; j_call: TRBJ1-5; cdr3_nt: TGTGCCAGCAGTCAGGGGGGTCAGCCCCAGCATTTT; cdr3_aa: CASSQGGQPQHF
d_call: TRBD2; v_call: TRBV25-1; clone_size: .; j_call: TRBJ2-7; cdr3_nt: TGTGCCAGCAGTGGTAGCGGGAGGTACGAGCAGTACTTC; cdr3_aa: CASSGSGRYEQYF
d_call: .; v_call: TRBV6-1; clone_size: .; j_call: TRBJ2-1; cdr3_nt: TGTGCCAGCAGTGAAGCCAAAGGGGGTGTATACAATGAGCAGTTCTTC; cdr3_aa: CASSEAKGGVYNEQFF
d_call: TRBD1; v_call: TRBV7-6; clone_size: few; j_call: TRBJ2-2; cdr3_nt: TGTGCCAGCAGCTTTTCAGGGGGGAACACCGGGGAGCTGTTTTTT; cdr3_aa: CASSFSGGNTGELFF
d_call: TRBD1; v_call: TRBV19; clone_size: .; j_call: TRBJ1-5; cdr3_nt: TGTGCCAGTACCCCGGACAGGGGGAATCAGCCCCAGCATTTT; cdr3_aa: CASTPDRGNQPQHF
d_call: .; v_call: TRBV6-1; clone_size: .; j_call: TRBJ2-5; cdr3_nt: TGTGCCAGCAATTACAGGTGTAGGGAGACCCAGTACTTC; cdr3_aa: CASNYRCRETQYF
d_call: TRBD2; v_call: TRBV19; clone_size: .; j_call: TRBJ2-2; cdr3_nt: TGTGCCAGTACGGGGAGGGCCGGGGAGCTGTTTTTT; cdr3_aa: CASTGRAGELFF
d_call: .; v_call: TRBV19; clone_size: few; j_call: TRBJ1-2; cdr3_nt: TGTGCCAGCAAGGGGAAAGGCTACACCTTC; cdr3_aa: CASKGKGYTF
d_call: TRBD1; v_call: TRBV28; clone_size: .; j_call: TRBJ1-1; cdr3_nt: TGTGCCAGCAGTTTCGGGGACAGGTCCAGTGAAGCTTTCTTT; cdr3_aa: CASSFGDRSSEAFF
d_call: .; v_call: TRBV5-6; clone_size: .; j_call: TRBJ2-7; cdr3_nt: TGTGCCAGCAGCCACCTGGGGGCCCCCTACGAGCAGTACTTC; cdr3_aa: CASSHLGAPYEQYF
d_call: .; v_call: TRBV30; clone_size: once; j_call: TRBJ1-4; cdr3_nt: TGTGCCCTAGCTCGGAGGGATGAAAAACTGTTTTTT; cdr3_aa: CALARRDEKLFF
d_call: .; v_call: TRBV9; clone_size: few; j_call: TRBJ1-1; cdr3_nt: TGTGCCAGCAGCGTAGGTGGCTACACTGAAGCTTTCTTT; cdr3_aa: CASSVGGYTEAFF
d_call: .; v_call: TRBV29-1; clone_size: .; j_call: TRBJ2-1; cdr3_nt: TGCAGCGCGAGCCCCCCGCGGTACAATGAGCAGTTCTTC; cdr3_aa: CSASPPRYNEQFF
d_call: TRBD2; v_call: TRBV10-3; clone_size: once; j_call: TRBJ2-7; cdr3_nt: TGTGCCATCAGTCCGACTAGCGGGAGGGACGCCACCGAGCAGTACTTC; cdr3_aa: CAISPTSGRDATEQYF
d_call: .; v_call: TRBV28; clone_size: .; j_call: TRBJ2-1; cdr3_nt: TGTGCCAGCAGTCCCCAGGACTACGGGGATAAGGAGTTTAGCTCCTACAATGAGCAGTTCTTC; cdr3_aa: CASSPQDYGDKEFSSYNEQFF
d_call: .; v_call: TRBV28; clone_size: once; j_call: TRBJ1-1; cdr3_nt: TGTGCCAGCAGAGGACAGTCTGAAGCTTTCTTT; cdr3_aa: CASRGQSEAFF
d_call: TRBD2; v_call: TRBV25-1; clone_size: .; j_call: TRBJ2-1; cdr3_nt: TGTGCCAGCAGTGGTCCCGGGACTATTAACAATGAGCAGTTCTTC; cdr3_aa: CASSGPGTINNEQFF
d_call: .; v_call: TRBV4-3; clone_size: .; j_call: TRBJ2-4; cdr3_nt: TGCGCCAGCAGCCAAGATCCGCCGGAGGCCAAAAACATTCAGTACTTC; cdr3_aa: CASSQDPPEAKNIQYF
d_call: .; v_call: TRBV15; clone_size: .; j_call: TRBJ1-2; cdr3_nt: TGTGCCACCAGCACAGGGACAAACTATGGCTACACCTTC; cdr3_aa: CATSTGTNYGYTF
d_call: .; v_call: TRBV11-2; clone_size: .; j_call: TRBJ2-1; cdr3_nt: TGTGCCAGCAGCTTCTATCGTAGCGGTCCCCGGTATGAGCAGTTCTTC; cdr3_aa: CASSFYRSGPRYEQFF
d_call: TRBD1; v_call: TRBV5-6; clone_size: .; j_call: TRBJ2-7; cdr3_nt: TGTGCCAGCAGCTTTCAGTTAGTGGACAGGCACTACGAGCAGTACTTC; cdr3_aa: CASSFQLVDRHYEQYF
d_call: .; v_call: TRBV4-1; clone_size: .; j_call: TRBJ2-1; cdr3_nt: TGCGCCAGCAGCCAAGTGGTCGGCGGGGCAATTTACAATGAGCAGTTCTTC; cdr3_aa: CASSQVVGGAIYNEQFF
d_call: TRBD2; v_call: TRBV29-1; clone_size: .; j_call: TRBJ2-1; cdr3_nt: TGCAGCGTTGAAGCCGGGACTACCTCCTACAATGAGCAGTTCTTC; cdr3_aa: CSVEAGTTSYNEQFF
d_call: .; v_call: TRBV7-9; clone_size: .; j_call: TRBJ2-7; cdr3_nt: TGTGCCAGCAGCCCCATAGGCCCCAGACGGGGATCGGGGCAGTACTTC; cdr3_aa: CASSPIGPRRGSGQYF
d_call: .; v_call: TRBV27; clone_size: .; j_call: TRBJ2-1; cdr3_nt: TGTGCCAGCAGTTGGATTCGCAGCGACAATGAGCAGTTCTTC; cdr3_aa: CASSWIRSDNEQFF
d_call: TRBD1; v_call: TRBV28; clone_size: .; j_call: TRBJ1-2; cdr3_nt: TGTGCCAGCAGTTTGGGGACAGAGAGCCATGGCTACACCTTC; cdr3_aa: CASSLGTESHGYTF
d_call: .; v_call: TRBV12-5; clone_size: .; j_call: TRBJ2-5; cdr3_nt: TGTGCTAGTGGTTTTCAAGGGATGGGGGCTGTAGGGACCCAGTACTTC; cdr3_aa: CASGFQGMGAVGTQYF
d_call: .; v_call: TRBV4-3; clone_size: .; j_call: TRBJ2-5; cdr3_nt: TGCGCCAGCAGCCAAGATAGCGAGCCGGGACTGCAAGAGACCCAGTACTTC; cdr3_aa: CASSQDSEPGLQETQYF
d_call: .; v_call: TRBV15; clone_size: .; j_call: TRBJ1-3; cdr3_nt: TGTGCCACCAGCAGAGCGGGGGGGGCTGGAAACACCATATATTTT; cdr3_aa: CATSRAGGAGNTIYF
d_call: TRBD1; v_call: TRBV6-1; clone_size: once; j_call: TRBJ2-7; cdr3_nt: TGTGCCAGCAGTGAAGCGGGACAGGGACTCGACGAGCAGTACTTC; cdr3_aa: CASSEAGQGLDEQYF
d_call: TRBD1; v_call: TRBV25-1; clone_size: .; j_call: TRBJ1-2; cdr3_nt: TGTGCCAGCAGTGAATATTGGCCAGGGGGGAAGGGGGGCTACACCTTC; cdr3_aa: CASSEYWPGGKGGYTF
d_call: TRBD1; v_call: TRBV19; clone_size: .; j_call: TRBJ1-5; cdr3_nt: TGTGCCAGCGGGGACAGGGAAGTTTATCAGCCCCAGCATTTT; cdr3_aa: CASGDREVYQPQHF
d_call: .; v_call: TRBV5-6; clone_size: .; j_call: TRBJ2-7; cdr3_nt: TGTGCCAGCAGCCACACCTACGAGCAGTACTTC; cdr3_aa: CASSHTYEQYF
d_call: .; v_call: TRBV19; clone_size: .; j_call: TRBJ1-4; cdr3_nt: TGTGCCAGTAGTTTCCGAACAAACAACAGTGAAAAACTGTTTTTT; cdr3_aa: CASSFRTNNSEKLFF
d_call: TRBD1; v_call: TRBV30; clone_size: once; j_call: TRBJ1-3; cdr3_nt: TGTGCCTGGAGCAACATACTCCTCAGGGGGCCCCTCTCTGGAAACACCATATATTTT; cdr3_aa: CAWSNILLRGPLSGNTIYF
d_call: TRBD1; v_call: TRBV2; clone_size: .; j_call: TRBJ2-7; cdr3_nt: TGTGCCAGCAGTCCCCATCGTTGGGGACAGGACCTTGGGGAGCAGTACTTC; cdr3_aa: CASSPHRWGQDLGEQYF
d_call: TRBD2; v_call: TRBV28; clone_size: .; j_call: TRBJ2-3; cdr3_nt: TGTGCCAGCAGTTCCCTTCGAAAGACTAGCGGAAGTTGCACAGATACGCAGTATTTT; cdr3_aa: CASSSLRKTSGSCTDTQYF
d_call: .; v_call: TRBV18; clone_size: .; j_call: TRBJ1-4; cdr3_nt: TGTGCCAGCTCGCTAAAGGGCAGGAGGAACGAAAAACTGTTTTTT; cdr3_aa: CASSLKGRRNEKLFF
d_call: TRBD1; v_call: TRBV18; clone_size: .; j_call: TRBJ2-2; cdr3_nt: TGTGCCAGCTCACCAGACAGGGGCCGGATAGGGACCGGGGAGCTGTTTTTT; cdr3_aa: CASSPDRGRIGTGELFF